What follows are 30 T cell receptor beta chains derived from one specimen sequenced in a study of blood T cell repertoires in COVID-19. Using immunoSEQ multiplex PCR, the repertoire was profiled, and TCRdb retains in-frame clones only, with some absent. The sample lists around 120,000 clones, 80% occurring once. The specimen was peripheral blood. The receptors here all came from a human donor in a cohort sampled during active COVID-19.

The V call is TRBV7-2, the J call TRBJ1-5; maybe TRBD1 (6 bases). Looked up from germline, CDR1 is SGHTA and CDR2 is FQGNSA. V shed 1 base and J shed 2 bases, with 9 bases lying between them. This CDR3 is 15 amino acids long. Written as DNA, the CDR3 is TGTGCCAGCAGCTTAGAAGGGGGAGGCAATCAGCCCCAGCATTTT. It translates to CASSLEGGGNQPQHF.

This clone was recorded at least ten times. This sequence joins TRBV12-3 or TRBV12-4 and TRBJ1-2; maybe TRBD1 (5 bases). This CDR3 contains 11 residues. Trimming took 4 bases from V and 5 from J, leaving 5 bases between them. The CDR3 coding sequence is TGTGCCAGCAGTTCAGGGTATGGCTACACCTTC. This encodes CASSSGYGYTF.

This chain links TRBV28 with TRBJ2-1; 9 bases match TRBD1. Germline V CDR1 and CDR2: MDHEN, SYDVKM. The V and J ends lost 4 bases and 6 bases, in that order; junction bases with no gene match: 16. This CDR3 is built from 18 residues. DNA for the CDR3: TGTGCCAGCAGTTACCGGGACAGGGTGTTGAGAGGGTTCAATGAGCAGTTCTTC. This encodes CASSYRDRVLRGFNEQFF.

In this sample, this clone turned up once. CDR3 DNA: TGTGCCATCAGTGAGGGACAGGGTTACAATGAGCAGTTCTTC. Its translation: CAISEGQGYNEQFF. The chain employs TRBV10-3 and TRBJ2-1, with TRBD1 matching over 8 bases. This CDR3 spans 14 amino acids. V shed 2 bases, J shed 4 bases, and the junction held 1 base outside the gene matches. Per germline, CDR1 ENHRY and CDR2 SYGVKD.

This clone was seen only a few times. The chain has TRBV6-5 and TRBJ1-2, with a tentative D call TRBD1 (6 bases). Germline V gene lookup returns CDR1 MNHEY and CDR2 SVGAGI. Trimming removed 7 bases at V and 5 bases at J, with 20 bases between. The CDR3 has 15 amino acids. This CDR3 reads CASTTIAGGNYGYTF. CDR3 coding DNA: TGTGCCAGCACAACTATAGCGGGGGGCAATTATGGCTACACCTTC.

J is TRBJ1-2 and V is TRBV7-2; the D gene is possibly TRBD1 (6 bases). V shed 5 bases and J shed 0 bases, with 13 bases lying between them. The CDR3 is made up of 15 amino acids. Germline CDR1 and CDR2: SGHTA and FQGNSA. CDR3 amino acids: CASSLDRNPNYGYTF. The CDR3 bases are TGTGCCAGCAGCCTAGACAGGAATCCTAACTATGGCTACACCTTC.

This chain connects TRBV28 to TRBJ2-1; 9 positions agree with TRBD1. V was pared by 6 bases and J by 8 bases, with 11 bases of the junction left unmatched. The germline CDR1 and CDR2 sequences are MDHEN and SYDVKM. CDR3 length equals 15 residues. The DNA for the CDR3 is TGTGCCAGCAGCAGCCGGGACAGGGTCGGCGATGAGCAGTTCTTC. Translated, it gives CASSSRDRVGDEQFF.

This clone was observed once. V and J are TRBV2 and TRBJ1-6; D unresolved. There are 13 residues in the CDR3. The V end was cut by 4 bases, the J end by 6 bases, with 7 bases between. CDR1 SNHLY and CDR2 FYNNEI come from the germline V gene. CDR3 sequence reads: CASSVSVNSPLHF. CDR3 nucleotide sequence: TGTGCCAGCAGTGTTTCAGTTAATTCACCCCTCCACTTT.

This CDR3 is CATSSRLAGVGEQYF. The CDR3 nucleotides read TGTGCCACCAGCAGCCGACTAGCGGGAGTGGGGGAGCAGTACTTC. The V and J genes are TRBV15 and TRBJ2-7; 12 bases are shared with TRBD2. With V trimmed by 3 bases and J by 7 bases, 7 bases remained unmatched. Germline lookup yields CDR1 LNHNV and CDR2 YYDKDF (reference sequence). The CDR3 is 15 residues long.

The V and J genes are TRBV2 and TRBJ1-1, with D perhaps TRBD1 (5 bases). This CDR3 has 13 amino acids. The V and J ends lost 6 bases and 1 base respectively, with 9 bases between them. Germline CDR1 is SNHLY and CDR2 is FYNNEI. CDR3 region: CASRADRNTEAFF. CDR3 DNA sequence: TGTGCCAGCAGGGCCGACAGGAACACTGAAGCTTTCTTT.

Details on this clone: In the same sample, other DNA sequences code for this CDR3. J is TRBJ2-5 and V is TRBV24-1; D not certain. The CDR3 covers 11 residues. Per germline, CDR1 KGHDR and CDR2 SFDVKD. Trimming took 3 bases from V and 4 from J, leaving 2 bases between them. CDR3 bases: TGTGCCACCAGTGATCGAGAGACCCAGTACTTC. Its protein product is CATSDRETQYF.

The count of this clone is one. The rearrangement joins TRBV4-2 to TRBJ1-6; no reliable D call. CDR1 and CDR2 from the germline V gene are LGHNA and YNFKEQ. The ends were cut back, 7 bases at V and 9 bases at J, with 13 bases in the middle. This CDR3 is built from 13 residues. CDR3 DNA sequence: TGTGCCAGCAAATTGACTACGACTTCACCCCTCCACTTT. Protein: CASKLTTTSPLHF.

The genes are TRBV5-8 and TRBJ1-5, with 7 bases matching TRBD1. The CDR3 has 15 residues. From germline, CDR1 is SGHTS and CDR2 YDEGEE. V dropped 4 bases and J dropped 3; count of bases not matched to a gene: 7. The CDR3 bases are TGTGCCAGCAGCCTAGGGACAGCCTCCAATCAGCCCCAGCATTTT. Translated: CASSLGTASNQPQHF.

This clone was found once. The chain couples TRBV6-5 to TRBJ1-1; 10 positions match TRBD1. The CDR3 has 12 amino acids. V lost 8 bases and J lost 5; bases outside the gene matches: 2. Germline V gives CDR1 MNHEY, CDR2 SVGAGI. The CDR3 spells CASQGQGTEAFF. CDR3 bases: TGTGCCAGCCAGGGACAGGGGACTGAAGCTTTCTTT.

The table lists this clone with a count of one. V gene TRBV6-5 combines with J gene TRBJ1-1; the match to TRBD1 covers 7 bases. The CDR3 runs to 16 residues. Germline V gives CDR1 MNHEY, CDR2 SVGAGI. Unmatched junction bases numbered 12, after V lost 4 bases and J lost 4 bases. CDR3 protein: CASSSPRTGFVTEAFF. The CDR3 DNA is TGTGCCAGCAGTTCCCCCCGGACAGGTTTTGTCACTGAAGCTTTCTTT.

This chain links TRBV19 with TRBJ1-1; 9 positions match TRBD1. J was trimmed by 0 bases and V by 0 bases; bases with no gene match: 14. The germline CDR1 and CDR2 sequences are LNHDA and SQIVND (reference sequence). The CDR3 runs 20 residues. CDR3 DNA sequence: TGTGCCAGTAGTATAGACCCCTATAGGGTTAGGGACAGGGTGAACACTGAAGCTTTCTTT. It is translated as CASSIDPYRVRDRVNTEAFF.

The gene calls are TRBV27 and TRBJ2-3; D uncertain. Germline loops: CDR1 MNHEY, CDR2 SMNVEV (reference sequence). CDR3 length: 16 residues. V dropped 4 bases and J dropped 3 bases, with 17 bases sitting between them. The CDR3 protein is CASSSLSTQKTDTQYF. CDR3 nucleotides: TGTGCCAGCAGTTCCCTAAGTACCCAAAAAACAGATACGCAGTATTTT.

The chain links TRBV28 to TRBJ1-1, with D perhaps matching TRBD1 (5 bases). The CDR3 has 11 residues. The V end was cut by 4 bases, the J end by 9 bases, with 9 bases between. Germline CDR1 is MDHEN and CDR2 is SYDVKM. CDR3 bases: TGTGCCAGCAGTTCAGGGTTTAAAGCTTTCTTT. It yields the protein CASSSGFKAFF.

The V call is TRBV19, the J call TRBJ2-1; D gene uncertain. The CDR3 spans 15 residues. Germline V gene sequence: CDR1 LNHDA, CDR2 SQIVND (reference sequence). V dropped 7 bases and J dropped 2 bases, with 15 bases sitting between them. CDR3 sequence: CASTQTRQTYNEQFF. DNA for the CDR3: TGTGCCAGTACCCAGACAAGACAAACCTACAATGAGCAGTTCTTC.

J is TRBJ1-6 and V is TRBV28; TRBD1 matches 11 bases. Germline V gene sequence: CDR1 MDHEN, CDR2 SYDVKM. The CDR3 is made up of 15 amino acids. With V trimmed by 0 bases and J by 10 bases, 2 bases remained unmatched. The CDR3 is CASSLWDRGRSPLHF. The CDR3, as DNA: TGTGCCAGCAGTTTATGGGACAGGGGGCGATCACCCCTCCACTTT.

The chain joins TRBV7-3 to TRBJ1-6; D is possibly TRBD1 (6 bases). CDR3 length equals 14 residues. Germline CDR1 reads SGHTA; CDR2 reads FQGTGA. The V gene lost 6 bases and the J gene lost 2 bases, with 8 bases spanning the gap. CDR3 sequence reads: CASRSGAYNSPLHF. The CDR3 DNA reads TGTGCCAGCAGGTCAGGGGCCTATAATTCACCCCTCCACTTT.

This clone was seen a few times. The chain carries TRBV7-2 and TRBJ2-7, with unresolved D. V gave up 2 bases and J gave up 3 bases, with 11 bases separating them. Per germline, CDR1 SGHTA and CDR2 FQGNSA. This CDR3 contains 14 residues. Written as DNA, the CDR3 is TGTGCCAGCAGCTTAAGACATAATCTCTACGAGCAGTACTTC. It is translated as CASSLRHNLYEQYF. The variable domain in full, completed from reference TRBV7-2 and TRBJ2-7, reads GAGVSQSPSNKVTEKGKDVELRCDPISGHTALYWYRQSLGQGLEFLIYFQGNSAPDKSGLPSDRFSAERTGGSVSTLTIQRTQQEDSAVYLCASSLRHNLYEQYFGPGTRLTVT.

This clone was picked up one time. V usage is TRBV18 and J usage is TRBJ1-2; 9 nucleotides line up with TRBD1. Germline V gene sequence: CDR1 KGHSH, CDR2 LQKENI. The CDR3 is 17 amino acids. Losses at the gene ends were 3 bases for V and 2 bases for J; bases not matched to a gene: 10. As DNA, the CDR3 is TGTGCCAGCTCACCCGTCCCGGGACAGGGTTTCAACTATGGCTACACCTTC. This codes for CASSPVPGQGFNYGYTF. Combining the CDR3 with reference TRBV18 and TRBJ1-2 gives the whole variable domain NAGVMQNPRHLVRRRGQEARLRCSPMKGHSHVYWYRQLPEEGLKFMVYLQKENIIDESGMPKERFSAEFPKEGPSILRIQQVVRGDSAAYFCASSPVPGQGFNYGYTFGSGTRLTVV.

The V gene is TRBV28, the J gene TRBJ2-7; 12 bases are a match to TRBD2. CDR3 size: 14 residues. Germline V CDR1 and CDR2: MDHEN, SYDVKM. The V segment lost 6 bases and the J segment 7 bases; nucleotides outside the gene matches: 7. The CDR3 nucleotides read TGTGCCAGCAGATCTAGCGGGGGGGCAGGGGAGCAGTACTTC. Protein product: CASRSSGGAGEQYF.

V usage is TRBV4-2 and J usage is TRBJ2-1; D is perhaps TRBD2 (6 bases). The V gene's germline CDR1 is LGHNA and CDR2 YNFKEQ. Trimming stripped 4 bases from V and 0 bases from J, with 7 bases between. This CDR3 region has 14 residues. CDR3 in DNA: TGTGCCAGCAGCCCCGGGAGCTCCTACAATGAGCAGTTCTTC. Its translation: CASSPGSSYNEQFF.

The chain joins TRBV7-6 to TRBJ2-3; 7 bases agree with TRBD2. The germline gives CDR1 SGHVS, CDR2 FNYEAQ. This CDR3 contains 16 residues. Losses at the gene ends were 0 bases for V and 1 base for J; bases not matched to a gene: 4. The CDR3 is CASSLAAGVGTDTQYF. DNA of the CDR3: TGTGCCAGCAGCTTAGCGGCGGGAGTGGGCACAGATACGCAGTATTTT.

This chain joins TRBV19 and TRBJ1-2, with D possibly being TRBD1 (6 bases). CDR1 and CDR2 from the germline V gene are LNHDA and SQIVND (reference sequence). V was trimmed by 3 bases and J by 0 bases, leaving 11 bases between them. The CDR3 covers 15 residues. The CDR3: CASSMGGPANYGYTF. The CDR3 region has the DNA TGTGCCAGTAGTATGGGGGGGCCAGCTAACTATGGCTACACCTTC.

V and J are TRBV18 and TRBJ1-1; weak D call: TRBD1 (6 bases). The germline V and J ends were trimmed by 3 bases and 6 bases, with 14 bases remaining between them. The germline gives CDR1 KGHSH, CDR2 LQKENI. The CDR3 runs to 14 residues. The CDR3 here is CASSPTGSFSEAFF. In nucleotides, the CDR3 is TGTGCCAGCTCACCTACAGGGAGTTTCTCTGAAGCTTTCTTT.

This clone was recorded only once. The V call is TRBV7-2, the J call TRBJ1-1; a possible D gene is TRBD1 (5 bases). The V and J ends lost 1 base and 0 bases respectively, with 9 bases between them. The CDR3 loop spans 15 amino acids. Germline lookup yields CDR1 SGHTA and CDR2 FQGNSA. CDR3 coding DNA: TGTGCCAGCAGCTTAGGGGGCACCATGAACACTGAAGCTTTCTTT. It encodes CASSLGGTMNTEAFF.

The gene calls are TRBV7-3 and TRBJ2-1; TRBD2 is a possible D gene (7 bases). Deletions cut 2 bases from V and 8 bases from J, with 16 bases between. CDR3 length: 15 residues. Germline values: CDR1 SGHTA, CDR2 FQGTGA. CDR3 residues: CASSLGRGPTDEQFF. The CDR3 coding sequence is TGTGCCAGCAGCTTAGGGCGGGGGCCCACCGATGAGCAGTTCTTC.